The 22 T cell receptor beta chains in this list originate from one sample, sequenced in a study of T cell responses to AZD1222 COVID-19 vaccine. Using immunoSEQ multiplex PCR, the repertoire was profiled, and TCRdb retains in-frame clones only, with some absent. The sample has 140,000 to 150,000 clones, approximately 89% seen once. The sequenced sample was peripheral blood, obtained on day 0 of AZD1222 vaccination. The receptors here all came from an adult in good health.

V usage is TRBV11-2 and J usage is TRBJ2-6; D is unclear. Germline V gene data show CDR1 as SGHAT and CDR2 as FQNNGV. The V and J ends lost 4 bases and 2 bases respectively, with 6 bases between them. CDR3 length equals 14 residues. In nucleotides, the CDR3 is TGTGCCAGCAGCTCTGGCGCTGGGGCCAACGTCCTGACTTTC. Translated, it gives CASSSGAGANVLTF. Full variable domain (outside the CDR3, taken from reference TRBV11-2 and TRBJ2-6): EAGVAQSPRYKIIEKRQSVAFWCNPISGHATLYWYQQILGQGPKLLIQFQNNGVVDDSQLPKDRFSAERLKGVDSTLKIQPAKLEDSAVYLCASSSGAGANVLTFGAGSRLTVL.

This chain uses TRBV5-5 with TRBJ2-5, with TRBD2 identical over 8 bases. CDR1 and CDR2 (germline): SGHKS, YYEKEE (reference sequence). This CDR3 spans 14 amino acids. Losses at the gene ends were 3 bases for V and 5 bases for J; bases not matched to a gene: 6. This CDR3 is CASSWRGDGETQYF. The CDR3 DNA sequence: TGTGCCAGCAGCTGGCGGGGGGACGGCGAGACCCAGTACTTC.

The chain carries TRBV7-9 and TRBJ1-2; no firm D call. There are 15 residues in the CDR3. Trimming pared 4 bases from V and 4 bases from J, leaving 16 bases between. Germline V gene lookup returns CDR1 SEHNR and CDR2 FQNEAQ (reference sequence). CDR3 DNA: TGTGCCAGCAGCTCACGTGTTGGGGTATTCTATGGCTACACCTTC. Residues: CASSSRVGVFYGYTF.

The chain carries TRBV12-3 or TRBV12-4 and TRBJ2-7; D gene unclear. With 3 bases removed from V and 9 bases from J, the gap between germline ends came to 12 bases. This CDR3 comprises 12 residues. CDR3 in DNA: TGTGCCAGCAGTTTTAGCCTTCTACGGCAGTACTTC. Amino acids: CASSFSLLRQYF.

This chain joins TRBV11-1 and TRBJ2-1, with TRBD1 identical over 8 bases. V gave up 5 bases and J gave up 5 bases; unmatched junction bases: 8. This CDR3 spans 15 amino acids. Germline V gene sequence: CDR1 SGHAT, CDR2 FQDESV (reference sequence). CDR3 in DNA: TGTGCCAGCAGCCAAGCGGACAGGGCGGACAATGAGCAGTTCTTC. Its translation is CASSQADRADNEQFF.

The J gene is TRBJ1-1, the V gene TRBV11-2; 8 positions match TRBD1. The germline gives CDR1 SGHAT, CDR2 FQNNGV. The CDR3 runs 16 residues. Unmatched junction bases numbered 6, after V lost 2 bases and J lost 1 base. For the CDR3, the DNA is TGTGCCAGCAGCTTATACCAGGACAGGGAGAACACTGAAGCTTTCTTT. Residues: CASSLYQDRENTEAFF.

The chain uses TRBV14 and TRBJ2-3; D gene ambiguous. The V end lost 0 bases, the J end lost 3 bases, and 4 bases lay between the germline ends. This CDR3 has 13 residues. Germline V lookup: CDR1 SGHDN, CDR2 FVKESK. The CDR3 coding sequence is TGTGCCAGCAGCCAAGAGGTGACAGATACGCAGTATTTT. Its translation is CASSQEVTDTQYF.

The rearrangement links TRBV7-9 to TRBJ1-4; maybe TRBD1 (6 bases). Germline values: CDR1 SEHNR, CDR2 FQNEAQ (reference sequence). This CDR3 region has 14 residues. V was pared by 4 bases and J by 8 bases, with 14 bases between. As DNA, the CDR3 is TGTGCCAGCAGCTACGGGACACAGGACGAAAAACTGTTTTTT. It specifies CASSYGTQDEKLFF.

This clone has just a few counts. This chain connects TRBV27 to TRBJ1-4; TRBD1 is a possible D gene (6 bases). There are 14 residues in the CDR3. V was shortened by 5 bases and J by 6 bases, with 13 bases between the two germline ends. Germline V lookup: CDR1 MNHEY, CDR2 SMNVEV (reference sequence). The CDR3 DNA sequence: TGTGCCAGCAGTCCCGACAGGAGTTATGAAAAACTGTTTTTT. Protein sequence: CASSPDRSYEKLFF.

The V call is TRBV28, the J call TRBJ1-6; perhaps TRBD1 as D (6 bases). The CDR3 contains 15 residues. Looked up from germline, CDR1 is MDHEN and CDR2 is SYDVKM. The V and J ends lost 5 bases and 2 bases respectively, with 10 bases between them. CDR3 sequence: CASSPEGAYNSPLHF. The CDR3 DNA is TGTGCCAGCAGTCCCGAGGGGGCCTATAATTCACCCCTCCACTTT.

V is TRBV11-2 and J is TRBJ2-7; possibly TRBD1 for D (6 bases). Germline-derived CDR1 and CDR2 are SGHAT and FQNNGV. The V gene lost 8 bases and the J gene lost 5 bases, with 16 bases spanning the gap. The CDR3 sequence is 13 residues long. CDR3 DNA sequence: TGTGCCAGCGGCCAGCAGGGGTACGACGAGCAGTACTTC. Translating it yields CASGQQGYDEQYF.

This clone was found a few times. This rearrangement joins TRBV5-1 to TRBJ1-1; D not resolved. Trimming shortened V by 1 base and J by 0 bases, and 4 bases separated the two germline ends. Germline V lookup: CDR1 SGHRS, CDR2 YFSETQ. There are 13 residues in the CDR3. The CDR3, as DNA: TGCGCCAGCAGCTTGACAGTGAACACTGAAGCTTTCTTT. This translates into CASSLTVNTEAFF.

The rearrangement links TRBV9 to TRBJ2-3; D is uncertain. Trimming left V 0 bases short and J 1 base short, with 15 bases between. Germline V lookup: CDR1 SGDLS, CDR2 YYNGEE. CDR3 length: 17 amino acids. The CDR3 protein is CASSVADRTWGTDTQYF. In DNA, the CDR3 is TGTGCCAGCAGCGTAGCTGACCGGACCTGGGGCACAGATACGCAGTATTTT.

The gene calls are TRBV18 and TRBJ1-1, with D unresolved. Germline values: CDR1 KGHSH, CDR2 LQKENI. The CDR3 is 13 residues long. The ends were cut back, 3 bases at V and 0 bases at J, with 5 bases in the middle. CDR3 loop: CASSPNMNTEAFF. Written as DNA, the CDR3 is TGTGCCAGCTCACCGAATATGAACACTGAAGCTTTCTTT.

The chain employs TRBV5-4 and TRBJ1-1; tentative D call: TRBD1 (6 bases). The CDR3 has 14 amino acids. CDR1 and CDR2 (germline): SGHNT, YYREEE (reference sequence). Deletions cut 2 bases from V and 1 base from J, with 9 bases between. CDR3 nucleotides: TGTGCCAGCAGCTTATCGGGACAGAACACTGAAGCTTTCTTT. This sequence encodes CASSLSGQNTEAFF. Full variable domain (outside the CDR3, taken from reference TRBV5-4 and TRBJ1-1): ETGVTQSPTHLIKTRGQQVTLRCSSQSGHNTVSWYQQALGQGPQFIFQYYREEENGRGNFPPRFSGLQFPNYSSELNVNALELDDSALYLCASSLSGQNTEAFFGQGTRLTVV.

The gene calls are TRBV6-6 and TRBJ1-2, with a weak D call TRBD1 (5 bases). Between the trimmed V and J ends, which lost 7 bases and 4 bases, there was a span of 16 bases. The CDR3 spans 14 residues. Germline lookup yields CDR1 MNHNY and CDR2 SVGAGI (reference sequence). The CDR3 is CASTITGGGYGYTF. The CDR3 region has the DNA TGTGCCAGCACCATCACTGGGGGTGGCTATGGCTACACCTTC.

The chain joins TRBV7-8 to TRBJ2-7; D possibly corresponds to TRBD1 (5 bases). The CDR3 has 13 residues. Deletions cut 5 bases from V and 5 bases from J, with 13 bases between. The germline V gene encodes CDR1 SGHVS and CDR2 FQNEAQ. This CDR3 is CASSLTESNEQYF. In DNA form, the CDR3 reads TGTGCCAGCAGCCTGACAGAGTCCAACGAGCAGTACTTC.

The CDR3 DNA is TGTGCCAGCAGCCCTACAGGGATCCCCTTAGCTTTCTTT. This translates into CASSPTGIPLAFF. This sequence joins TRBV7-8 and TRBJ1-1; a weak D match, TRBD1 (6 bases). The CDR3 is made up of 13 amino acids. V was shortened by 5 bases and J by 10 bases, with 17 bases between the two germline ends. Germline-derived CDR1 and CDR2 are SGHVS and FQNEAQ.

The CDR3 is CASSLAGDNYGYTF. DNA for the CDR3: TGTGCCAGCAGCTTAGCTGGTGACAACTATGGCTACACCTTC. The rearrangement links TRBV5-6 to TRBJ1-2; D is unresolved. CDR3 length: 14 amino acids. Germline CDR1 is SGHDT and CDR2 is YYEEEE. V was clipped by 2 bases and J by 2 bases, with 10 bases between them. Supplemented by reference TRBV5-6 and TRBJ1-2, the full variable domain reads DAGVTQSPTHLIKTRGQQVTLRCSPKSGHDTVSWYQQALGQGPQFIFQYYEEEERQRGNFPDRFSGHQFPNYSSELNVNALLLGDSALYLCASSLAGDNYGYTFGSGTRLTVV.

The genes are TRBV11-2 and TRBJ1-2; D unresolved. Trimming stripped 7 bases from V and 8 bases from J, with 20 bases between. The CDR3 consists of 14 residues. CDR1 and CDR2 from the germline V gene are SGHAT and FQNNGV. The CDR3 sequence: CASTPFRNLGGYTF. The CDR3 nucleotides read TGTGCCAGCACCCCCTTCAGGAACTTGGGGGGCTACACCTTC.

V is TRBV20-1 and J is TRBJ1-2; TRBD1 is a possible D gene (5 bases). Germline CDR1 DFQATT, CDR2 SNEGSKA (reference sequence). CDR3 length equals 11 residues. V was trimmed by 6 bases and J by 7 bases, leaving 12 bases between them. In DNA form, the CDR3 reads TGCAGTGCCGCTCCTGGGGGTGGCTACACCTTC. Protein product: CSAAPGGGYTF.

This sequence joins TRBV3-1 (or the pseudogene TRBV3-2) and TRBJ1-2, with TRBD1 as a possible D gene (6 bases). The ends were cut back, 0 bases at V and 3 bases at J, with 8 bases in the middle. The CDR3 is made up of 14 amino acids. CDR1 LGHDT and CDR2 YNNKEL come from the germline V gene (reference sequence). CDR3: CASSQDRGYYGYTF. For the CDR3, the DNA is TGTGCCAGCAGCCAAGACAGGGGCTACTATGGCTACACCTTC.